The rows below give T cell receptor beta chains drawn from one sample of a study of vaccination and CD4 T cells after COVID-19. TCRdb re-called the PCR reads through MiXCR, storing one row per CDR3 protein. The sample lists just over 15,000 distinct CDR3 sequences; approximately 42% were seen once. These receptors have no known antigen. Specimen: cultured CD4+ T cells from blood. Receptor source: a human donor with COVID-19. The CDR3 runs from the conserved cysteine through the conserved F or W. D genes are given only for firm matches. Not every row has a clone size; where given, it reads once, few, many or a size class.

>.|.|TRBJ1-1|TRBV2
TGTGCCAGCGTCGTTCGGGCGAACACTGAAGCTTTCTTT
CASVVRANTEAFF
>.|.|TRBJ2-2|TRBV2
TGTGCCACACAATCCGGACGGAACACCGGGGAGCTGTTTTTT
CATQSGRNTGELFF
>.|few|TRBJ1-4|TRBV23-1
TGCGCCAGAGCGGGTGGTTGGGGAAAACTGTTTTTT
CARAGGWGKLFF
>.|few|TRBJ2-5|TRBV7-9
TGTGCCAGCAGCCGGGAGGGGGCGACCCAGTACTTC
CASSREGATQYF
>.|few|TRBJ1-2|TRBV6-1
TGTGCCAGCAGCCCCGGGCGATCAGGTGGTGGCTACACCTTC
CASSPGRSGGGYTF
>.|once|TRBJ1-4|TRBV30
TGTGCCTGGAGTGCCCAAGACATAGCAACTAATGAAAAACTGTTTTTT
CAWSAQDIATNEKLFF
>TRBD1|few|TRBJ1-2|TRBV6-1
TGTGCCAGCACCCAGATTGGGGCAGGGGGCGTATGGTATGGCTACACCTTC
CASTQIGAGGVWYGYTF
>.|.|TRBJ2-1|TRBV20-1
TGCAGTCCGGACTCCTACAATGAGCAGTTCTTC
CSPDSYNEQFF
>.|.|TRBJ2-6|TRBV12-3/TRBV12-4
TGTGCCAGCAGACAGAGCTCTGGGGCCAACGTCCTGACTTTC
CASRQSSGANVLTF
>.|.|TRBJ1-6|TRBV20-1
TGCAGTGCTGCAGGACAGAGCTCCTATAATTCACCCCTCCACTTT
CSAAGQSSYNSPLHF
>.|few|TRBJ1-2|TRBV19
TGTGCCAGTAGTGGGAGCCATAACTATGGCTACACCTTC
CASSGSHNYGYTF
>TRBD2|.|TRBJ2-3|TRBV11-3
TGTGCCAGCAGCCGGACTAGCGGGAACGTCGGGGCCACAGATACGCAGTATTTT
CASSRTSGNVGATDTQYF
>TRBD1|few|TRBJ1-6|TRBV5-8
TGTGCCAGCAGCTTCGACAGGGGTCAAACACCCCTCCACTTT
CASSFDRGQTPLHF
>TRBD1|few|TRBJ1-2|TRBV11-2
TGTGCCAGCAGCCCCAGCCTCTTGGGACAGATCTCCGATGGCTACACCTTC
CASSPSLLGQISDGYTF
>TRBD1|few|TRBJ1-6|TRBV9
TGTGCCAGCAGCACACAGGGGGGAAATTCACCCCTCCACTTT
CASSTQGGNSPLHF
>.|few|TRBJ1-1|TRBV6-1
TGTGCCAGCAGTGTTTTAGTCCTCATGAACACTGAAGCTTTCTTT
CASSVLVLMNTEAFF
>.|few|TRBJ2-7|TRBV15
TGTGCCACCAGCAGAGCAGGGATCCCCTACGAGCAGTACTTC
CATSRAGIPYEQYF
>TRBD2|.|TRBJ2-3|TRBV19
TGTGCCAGTTCTAGGCTAGCGGGGGGAGGAGATACGCAGTATTTT
CASSRLAGGGDTQYF
>.|.|TRBJ1-5|TRBV5-5
TGTGCCAGCAGCTTGGGACAGCTGGAATATAGCAATCAGCCCCAGCATTTT
CASSLGQLEYSNQPQHF
>.|few|TRBJ2-5|TRBV27
TGTGCCAGCAGCCGGTCGGTCGCAGCTCTAGAGACCCAGTACTTC
CASSRSVAALETQYF
>TRBD2|.|TRBJ2-7|TRBV20-1
TGCAGTGCTAGTCGGGGGGCCTACGAGCAGTACTTC
CSASRGAYEQYF
>TRBD1|few|TRBJ2-1|TRBV24-1
TGTGCCACCAGTGATGACCGAAGACAGGGTTCCAATGAGCAGTTCTTC
CATSDDRRQGSNEQFF
>.|few|TRBJ1-3|TRBV7-2
TGTGCCAGCAGCCCCGGTGTTGGTCACACCATATATTTT
CASSPGVGHTIYF
>.|.|TRBJ2-7|TRBV20-1
TGCAGTGCTACCGGACAGGGACTAACCTACGAGCAGTACTTC
CSATGQGLTYEQYF
>TRBD1|few|TRBJ1-1|TRBV19
TGTGCCAGCGCCCGGACAGGGGTTGGGACGAACACTGAAGCTTTCTTT
CASARTGVGTNTEAFF
>TRBD1|few|TRBJ1-2|TRBV30
TGTGCCTGGAGCCCCCTAACAGGGGGTCCGTATGGCTACACCTTC
CAWSPLTGGPYGYTF
>TRBD1|.|TRBJ1-5|TRBV5-4
TGTGCCAGCAGCACCTACGGGACAGGGGGGCAGCCCCAGCATTTT
CASSTYGTGGQPQHF
>TRBD2|.|TRBJ2-4|TRBV15
TGTGCCACCAGCAGAGTGCTAGCGGGGGACCAAGCCAAAAACATTCAGTACTTC
CATSRVLAGDQAKNIQYF
>TRBD2|.|TRBJ2-2|TRBV20-1
TGCAGTGCTAGAGGGGGTAGCGGGGTTATCGGGGAGCTGTTTTTT
CSARGGSGVIGELFF
>.|.|TRBJ2-3|TRBV18
TGTGCCAGCTCACCTGGTGATACGCAGTATTTT
CASSPGDTQYF
>TRBD1|.|TRBJ1-2|TRBV30
TGTGCCTGGAGTGGCGGGACAGGAGGAGACTATGGCTACACCTTC
CAWSGGTGGDYGYTF
>TRBD2|.|TRBJ2-1|TRBV6-1
TGTGCCAGCAGTACTATGACTAGCGGGGGACGCGAGCAGTTCTTC
CASSTMTSGGREQFF
>.|.|TRBJ2-7|TRBV27
TGTGCCAGCAGTTTATCGACCTGGGGGTCCCCCTACGAGCAGTACTTC
CASSLSTWGSPYEQYF
>.|.|TRBJ2-1|TRBV4-2
TGTGCCAGCAGCCAAGATTTGTTGGACATCTACAATGAGCAGTTCTTC
CASSQDLLDIYNEQFF
>TRBD2|.|TRBJ2-1|TRBV19
TGTGCCAGTAGCCGGCTTAGCGGGGGGGCAGTTTACAATGAGCAGTTCTTC
CASSRLSGGAVYNEQFF
>.|.|TRBJ1-2|TRBV21-1
TGTGCCAGCAGCAAAGTTTCCAGGGACTATGGCTACACCTTC
CASSKVSRDYGYTF
>.|once|TRBJ2-7|TRBV6-1
TGTGCCAGCAGCACAAGGGGATATACCATCGAGCAGTACTTC
CASSTRGYTIEQYF
>TRBD1|.|TRBJ2-7|TRBV15
TGTGCCACCAGCAGTGACAGGGCTTTCTACGAGCAGTACTTC
CATSSDRAFYEQYF
>.|few|TRBJ1-5|TRBV19
TGTGCCAGTAGTATCCGGGGCCAGGGCGGTCAGCCCCAGCATTTT
CASSIRGQGGQPQHF